This TCR beta chain was identified during a study of cytomegalovirus exposure and HLA in healthy donors. Study-wide points: Later on, an analysis tied 15,000 to 20,000 TCR beta sequences to HLA alleles at 0.05 false discovery rate. TRBV6-2, TRBV6-3 and other indistinguishable V segments were excluded.

CDR3 length equals 15 residues. CDR1 SGHDT and CDR2 YYEEEE come from the germline V gene. The V end was cut by 0 bases, the J end by 2 bases, with 12 bases between. PCR primers comprised 60 Vbeta and 13 Jbeta primers. Original processing methods: Per a later analysis, the number of unique TCR beta chains was around 79 million, of which around 9.9 million were shared. Sequencing was performed with immunoSEQ multiplex PCR; in TCRdb, only in-frame clones are kept and a portion is missing. The V and J calls and the clone size are those of that table, but D and trimming were determined from the DNA. The specimen's table records some 150,000 clones. Notes on this clone: Its specificity is not known.

The rearrangement joins TRBV5-6 to TRBJ2-7; possibly TRBD2 for D (5 bases). Material: PBMCs. The source is a man aged 35-49 years in good health and CMV-seronegative. The CDR3 loop reads CASSLADRETYEQYF. In nucleotides, the CDR3 is TGTGCCAGCAGCTTGGCAGATAGGGAGACCTACGAGCAGTACTTC.